This T cell receptor beta chain was observed in a study of T cell repertoires in cytomegalovirus infection. Overall study: It can be stated that public TCR beta signatures indicated CMV infection as well as a matching HLA type. Whole-study results and caveats: Dominating the ex vivo response were HLA-C-restricted CMV-specific TCR beta clonotypes. Cumulative frequency (of public TCR beta family members) identified carriers of CMV plus the relevant HLA.

One entry per CDR3 protein results from TCRdb running MiXCR on the reads. The sample has about 350,000 distinct CDR3 sequences; roughly 34% are singletons. This clonotype turned up a few times. Antigen unknown. V lost 0 bases and J lost 2; bases outside the gene matches: 5. In germline, CDR1 is SGHNT, CDR2 YYREEE (reference sequence). This CDR3 has 15 residues. The receptor was isolated from a human donor in good health (CMV status not recorded). Some clones in this sample may be carry-over from other donors' samples. The sample here was cultured PBMCs, taken from culture after CMV antigen stimulation. This rearrangement joins TRBV5-4 to TRBJ2-7; 7 bases are shared with TRBD2. Written as DNA, the CDR3 is TGTGCCAGCAGCTTGGTTAGCGGGTACACCTACGAGCAGTACTTC. Translating it yields CASSLVSGYTYEQYF.